This note documents a single TCR beta chain sequence. Its antigen is unknown. No much larger clone is present one base from it, and per-base qualities are unavailable. These data originate in a study of T cells in Graves' hyperthyroidism and ophthalmopathy (dated by TCRdb to between 2018 and 2020). General notes on the study: Peripheral blood was collected at initial diagnosis, before any treatment. To identify TCR V-J signatures that set the groups apart, the researchers used a discovery cohort of more than 95 patients, made up of approximately 43 with Graves' ophthalmopathy and 57 with stable Graves' hyperthyroidism. Whether ophthalmopathy could be predicted prospectively was tested in an independent validation cohort made up of some 20 hyperthyroidism patients plus 17 patients who later progressed to ophthalmopathy. The 100 discovery patients were randomly split 7:3 into training and test sets. In addition, the study compared T-cell repertoires in thyroid tissue and in blood from six Graves' hyperthyroidism patients. Once sampling was done, hyperthyroidism patients were given methimazole at a starting dose of 30 mg daily, whereas ophthalmopathy patients were given high-dose intravenous methylprednisolone. The paper describes TCR Vbeta CDR3 sequencing of 120 to 150 peripheral blood samples, made up of fewer than 50 ophthalmopathy patients, 70 to 80 hyperthyroidism patients and 17 progressor patients.

In the ophthalmopathy patients, disease was moderately to severely active, with a Clinical Activity Score of 3 or more, a NOSPECS grade of 4 or more, and a duration of less than 3 months. Any patient with an uncontrolled infection, another autoimmune disease, pregnancy or lactation was excluded. Diagnoses were established on the basis of clinical symptoms, serum thyroxine and TRAb, thyroid ultrasound, and orbital computed tomography. Ficoll-Paque density gradient centrifugation was used to isolate PBMCs from 8.5 to 10 ml of fresh peripheral blood. Trizol reagent was used to extract total RNA, and RNA quality was then checked on an Agilent 2100 Bioanalyzer. TCR beta CDR3 regions were amplified from RNA transcripts. For the first round of RT-PCR on the TCR CDR3, the HTBI primer set was used together with the Qiagen OneStep RT-PCR kit. A second multiplex PCR round built the libraries, followed by size selection and purification. Paired-end sequencing of the libraries was performed with 100 bp reads on an Illumina HiSeq2000. The authors processed their data as follows. SOAPnuke was used to process the raw data, with reads discarded if the reads contained adapters or uncalled bases, had a mean Phred below 15, or lacked an exact constant-primer or identifier match. COPE v1.2.5 was used to merge the high-quality paired reads, and each unique nucleotide sequence was defined as a clonotype. Clonotypes were aligned to IMGT TRBV, TRBD and TRBJ reference segments using MiTCR v1.1. The analysis included only V-J combinations with a frequency above 0.0001, which together covered approximately 99% of the repertoires. The TCS score was defined as the ratio of F50 (clonal expansion) to E x V (chaos), calculated using BLOSUM62-based TCRdist between CDR3 peptides within each V-J. Welch's t-statistics and random forest reduced several hundred V-J features to 13, which were used in a naive Bayes classifier (R e1071). TCRdb cleaned the public reads at Q25 with fastp, built clones with MiXCR and kept in-frame beta chains. Each entry merges the rows of one CDR3 protein and shows their most common DNA and genes. The V and J calls follow TCRdb's processing rather than the paper's. Recorded for this sample are about 300,000 distinct CDR3 sequences; 15% to 20% of them occurred a single time. Of the sample, 35% to 45% falls within the top ten clones.

Sequences DFQATT (CDR1) and SNEGSKA (CDR2) are obtained from the germline V gene (reference sequence). V is pruned by 6 bases and J by 5 bases, leaving 8 bases of the junction without a gene match. Reading from cysteine to phenylalanine, the CDR3 counts 13 amino acids. The read is trimmed to its CDR3 DNA, 39 bases read in frame from base 1. Broad study findings and their caveats: During validation, the model predicted progression to ophthalmopathy a median of approximately six months ahead of onset, with approximately 71% sensitivity and roughly 75% specificity. Most expanded thyroid clonotypes (frequency above 0.001) were also found in blood, which suggests that blood repertoires may mirror thyroid immune responses. A model built on a 13 V-J signature distinguished ophthalmopathy from stable hyperthyroidism, reaching 85% to 90% sensitivity and 81.08% specificity in cross-validation and 80%/75% in testing. Sample size was not statistically predetermined, and investigators were not blinded to group allocation.

The sequencing sample was made of blood. The chain joins TRBV20-1 to TRBJ1-1, with 8 junctional bases fitting TRBD1. The clonotype comes from a man in his forties or fifties with Graves' ophthalmopathy. The sequenced DNA: TGCAGTGCAAGCACAGGGGGTGGGACTGAAGCTTTCTTT. Protein translation: CSASTGGGTEAFF.